This T cell receptor (beta chain) comes out of a study of blood T cell repertoires in COVID-19. About the study: COVID-19 samples, acute and convalescent, were from the United States, Italy and Spain.

In the authors' methods: By means of reference gene primer amplification, nucleated cell counts were estimated. Only in-frame clones appear in the TCRdb table, and some are missing; sequencing was by immunoSEQ multiplex PCR. That table supplies the V and J calls and clone size; D and trimming were determined from the DNA. This table has some 350,000 clones, around 82% appearing once. Germline V gene sequence: CDR1 LNHDA, CDR2 SQIVND (reference sequence). CDR3 length equals 17 residues. Trimming stripped 1 base from V and 5 bases from J, with 18 bases between. This clone was counted a single time. Material for sequencing was peripheral blood. The TCR comes from a young man with active or convalescent COVID-19. The chain links TRBV19 to TRBJ1-5, with D possibly matching TRBD1 (5 bases). CDR3 nucleotide sequence: TGTGCCAGTAGTATAGGAGATGAGACAGCCCTACATCAGCCCCAGCATTTT. Translating it yields CASSIGDETALHQPQHF.